A single sample gave rise to the 31 T cell receptor beta chains below, sequenced in a study of neurological immune-mediated disorders. TCRdb re-derived calls from the 5' RACE reads in MiXCR, one entry per CDR3 protein. Of tens of thousands of distinct CDR3 sequences in the sample, around 2.6% were seen once. The sample was PBMCs. All receptors derive from a woman in her twenties or thirties with multiple sclerosis.

This clonotype appeared many times. The CDR3 loop is CASSYGGVDTQYF. The CDR3 DNA is TGTGCCAGCAGTTACGGGGGAGTAGATACGCAGTATTTT. This chain joins TRBV27 and TRBJ2-3; D may be TRBD2 (6 bases). The CDR3 runs to 13 residues. Between the trimmed V and J ends, which lost 4 bases and 5 bases, there was a span of 10 bases. Germline CDR1 is MNHEY and CDR2 is SMNVEV (reference sequence).

This clonotype was detected many times. The rearrangement joins TRBV27 to TRBJ2-7, with 10 bases aligning to TRBD2. The CDR3 runs 15 residues. J lost 6 bases, V lost 6 bases, and 11 bases had no gene match. Germline V gene data show CDR1 as MNHEY and CDR2 as SMNVEV (reference sequence). The CDR3 DNA follows: TGTGCCAGCAGCCTCCGCGCTAGCGGGGGCCTCGAGCAGTACTTC. Encoded protein: CASSLRASGGLEQYF.

Many counts were recorded for this clonotype. The CDR3 reads CASSQPGLQSTEAFF. CDR3 nucleotides: TGTGCCAGCAGTCAGCCGGGACTCCAGTCCACTGAAGCTTTCTTT. The chain combines TRBV6-2 or TRBV6-3 with TRBJ1-1; D might be TRBD1 (5 bases). This CDR3 is 15 amino acids long. Trimming removed 5 bases at V and 4 bases at J, with 17 bases between. Germline CDR1 MNHEY, CDR2 SVGEGT.

This clonotype was seen ten or more times. The chain uses TRBV6-6 and TRBJ2-2; 8 nucleotides align to TRBD2. The CDR3 has 14 amino acids. Germline assignment: CDR1 MNHNY and CDR2 SVGAGI (reference sequence). J gave up 5 bases and V 8 bases, and 7 bases lay outside the gene matches. This CDR3 reads CASSRLATTGELFF. The CDR3 bases are TGTGCCAGCTCCCGACTAGCGACTACCGGGGAGCTGTTTTTT.

Many counts were recorded for this clonotype. The rearrangement uses TRBV20-1 and TRBJ2-7, with D possibly matching TRBD2 (6 bases). In germline, CDR1 is DFQATT, CDR2 SNEGSKA (reference sequence). This CDR3 comprises 18 residues. V was trimmed by 0 bases and J by 4 bases, leaving 25 bases between them. The CDR3 reads CSARDPGGAGRNAYEQYF. In nucleotides, the CDR3 is TGCAGTGCTAGAGATCCAGGTGGGGCCGGGAGAAATGCATACGAGCAGTACTTC.

This clonotype showed up many times. The chain is built from TRBV20-1 and TRBJ2-1; 7 bases map to TRBD2. The ends lost 5 bases at V and 2 bases at J; junction bases unmatched: 9. This CDR3 spans 15 amino acids. The V gene's germline CDR1 is DFQATT and CDR2 SNEGSKA (reference sequence). This CDR3 reads CSAGAGEFTYNEQFF. In DNA, the CDR3 is TGCAGTGCTGGCGCGGGAGAATTTACCTACAATGAGCAGTTCTTC.

This clonotype came up many times. J is TRBJ1-6 and V is TRBV5-1; D perhaps matches TRBD1 (5 bases). Germline CDR1 and CDR2: SGHRS and YFSETQ. Trimming cost V 1 base and J 7 bases, with 9 bases left between them. CDR3 size: 14 residues. CDR3 coding DNA: TGCGCCAGCAGCTTGACAGGCCCAAATTCACCCCTCCACTTT. Protein sequence: CASSLTGPNSPLHF.

Ten or more counts support this clonotype. This chain uses TRBV20-1 with TRBJ1-5; 8 bases fit TRBD1. Germline CDR1 reads DFQATT; CDR2 reads SNEGSKA (reference sequence). The CDR3 runs to 18 residues. After removal of 6 bases from V and 0 bases from J, the junction contained 16 bases not matched to a gene. The CDR3 sequence: CSAPEAGQGSGSNQPQHF. CDR3 DNA: TGCAGTGCACCCGAAGCAGGACAGGGTAGTGGTAGCAATCAGCCCCAGCATTTT.

The sample holds many counts of this clonotype. The genes are TRBV5-1 and TRBJ2-2; D is ambiguous. Looked up from germline, CDR1 is SGHRS and CDR2 is YFSETQ. V was cut by 0 bases and J by 6 bases, with 6 bases left in between. The CDR3 covers 13 residues. The CDR3 DNA sequence: TGCGCCAGCAGCTTGGTTGGCTCCGGGGAGCTGTTTTTT. Translating it yields CASSLVGSGELFF.

The rearrangement links TRBV29-1 to TRBJ2-3; D is unresolved. The CDR3 runs 13 residues. The V end lost 2 bases, the J end lost 0 bases, and 6 bases lay between the germline ends. CDR1 and CDR2 (germline): SQVTM, ANQGSEA. CDR3 sequence: CSVESPSTDTQYF. The DNA for the CDR3 is TGCAGCGTTGAAAGCCCTAGCACAGATACGCAGTATTTT.

This clonotype showed up many times. The chain uses TRBV6-6 and TRBJ2-1, with a tentative D call TRBD2 (5 bases). The germline CDR1 and CDR2 sequences are MNHNY and SVGAGI (reference sequence). The V and J ends lost 3 bases and 5 bases respectively, with 17 bases between them. The CDR3 runs 16 residues. CDR3 protein: CASSYGFSEKNNEQFF. The DNA for the CDR3 is TGTGCCAGCAGTTATGGTTTTAGCGAGAAGAACAATGAGCAGTTCTTC.

This clonotype was recorded at least ten times. CDR3 region: CASSPGLADYEQYF. CDR3 bases: TGTGCCAGCAGCCCGGGACTAGCGGACTACGAGCAGTACTTC. This chain joins TRBV9 and TRBJ2-7; 11 nucleotides agree with TRBD2. CDR1 is SGDLS, CDR2 YYNGEE, per germline. The CDR3 length is 14 residues. Trimming took 4 bases from V and 3 from J; bases not matched to a gene: 3.

This clonotype came up many times. The chain combines TRBV28 with TRBJ2-5; 8 bases map to TRBD1. V shed 3 bases and J 3 bases; nucleotides not matched to a gene: 15. Germline CDR1 reads MDHEN; CDR2 reads SYDVKM. This CDR3 is 18 amino acids long. The CDR3 DNA sequence: TGTGCCAGCAGTTTTCCCCCAAAGCCACAGACAGGGGAAGAGACCCAGTACTTC. Translated: CASSFPPKPQTGEETQYF.

This clonotype was counted a few times. The V call is TRBV4-1, the J call TRBJ2-6; 12 bases agree with TRBD1. The germline V gene has CDR1 MGHRA and CDR2 YSYEKL. CDR3 length: 18 amino acids. V lost 3 bases and J lost 0; bases outside the gene matches: 3. The CDR3 DNA reads TGCGCCAGCAGCCAGGGACAGGGGGCCTCCTCTGGGGCCAACGTCCTGACTTTC. Its protein product is CASSQGQGASSGANVLTF.

This clonotype was recorded many times. The chain is built from TRBV3-1 and TRBJ1-1, with D perhaps matching TRBD1 (6 bases). Germline values: CDR1 LGHDT, CDR2 YNNKEL (reference sequence). The CDR3 consists of 12 residues. Trimming took off 3 bases at V and 10 bases at J, with 12 bases between the two ends. The CDR3 region has the DNA TGTGCCAGCAGCCACCGGACAGACGGAGCTTTCTTT. Protein product: CASSHRTDGAFF.

This clonotype has at least ten counts. The gene calls are TRBV27 and TRBJ2-1; possibly TRBD2 for D (5 bases). The CDR3 consists of 13 residues. The V and J ends lost 3 bases and 6 bases respectively, with 9 bases between them. Germline-derived CDR1 and CDR2 are MNHEY and SMNVEV (reference sequence). This CDR3 is CASSFSRGNEQFF. CDR3 nucleotides: TGTGCCAGCAGTTTTAGCCGGGGCAATGAGCAGTTCTTC.

In its sample, this clonotype was seen many times. The chain couples TRBV20-1 to TRBJ2-1; 11 bases map to TRBD2. In germline, CDR1 is DFQATT, CDR2 SNEGSKA (reference sequence). V dropped 5 bases and J dropped 6; count of bases not matched to a gene: 9. This CDR3 comprises 15 residues. The CDR3 is CSADHTSGGLNEQFF. DNA of the CDR3: TGCAGTGCTGACCACACTAGCGGGGGACTCAATGAGCAGTTCTTC.

The rearrangement joins TRBV20-1 to TRBJ2-7; 8 nucleotides line up with TRBD1. The germline V gene has CDR1 DFQATT and CDR2 SNEGSKA (reference sequence). V shed 5 bases and J 1 base; nucleotides not matched to a gene: 4. This CDR3 region has 13 residues. CDR3 in DNA: TGCAGTGCTCTTGACAGGGGATCCTACGAGCAGTACTTC. Its protein is CSALDRGSYEQYF.

This clonotype showed up many times. This chain connects TRBV29-1 to TRBJ1-4; 7 positions agree with TRBD1. Germline values: CDR1 SQVTM, CDR2 ANQGSEA. Germline trimming cut 7 bases from V and 8 bases from J; bases unmatched to any gene: 7. CDR3 length: 12 residues. CDR3 residues: CSANEGAEKLFF. The CDR3 coding sequence is TGCAGCGCCAATGAGGGGGCCGAAAAACTGTTTTTT.

This clonotype was picked up many times. The chain couples TRBV7-8 to TRBJ2-7, with TRBD2 as a possible D gene (5 bases). The CDR3 loop spans 16 amino acids. The ends were cut back, 8 bases at V and 1 base at J, with 21 bases in the middle. Germline CDR1 SGHVS, CDR2 FQNEAQ. The CDR3 nucleotides read TGTGCCAGCTCCTGGGCGAGGGCTAGCCGATCCTACGAGCAGTACTTC. Amino acid sequence: CASSWARASRSYEQYF.

This clonotype was counted many times. The genes are TRBV27 and TRBJ2-1; no reliable D call. Looked up from germline, CDR1 is MNHEY and CDR2 is SMNVEV (reference sequence). CDR3 size: 13 residues. V lost 2 bases, J lost 9 bases, and 11 bases lay in between. As DNA, the CDR3 is TGTGCCAGCAGTTTAGCATTAGACGTTGAGCAGTTCTTC. Its protein product is CASSLALDVEQFF.

There are many counts of this clonotype. In DNA, the CDR3 is TGCAGTGCCAGGACTAGGTCTTATCTAGTGAAGAGCTCCTACAATGAGCAGTTCTTC. Amino acids: CSARTRSYLVKSSYNEQFF. V gene TRBV20-1 combines with J gene TRBJ2-1; 7 bases fit TRBD2. CDR3 length: 19 residues. Germline trimming cut 6 bases from V and 0 bases from J; bases unmatched to any gene: 20. CDR1 DFQATT and CDR2 SNEGSKA come from the germline V gene (reference sequence).

The sample holds many counts of this clonotype. The chain carries TRBV20-1 and TRBJ1-5; D call uncertain. There are 14 residues in the CDR3. The V gene's germline CDR1 is DFQATT and CDR2 SNEGSKA (reference sequence). V dropped 2 bases and J dropped 5 bases, with 13 bases sitting between them. The CDR3 loop reads CSARKGTADQPQHF. CDR3 nucleotide sequence: TGCAGTGCTAGAAAGGGAACAGCGGATCAGCCCCAGCATTTT.

This clonotype was observed at least ten times. The chain carries TRBV4-1 and TRBJ1-5; possible D gene TRBD1, 5 bases. Trimming took 1 base from V and 4 from J, leaving 14 bases between them. Per the germline V gene, CDR1 is MGHRA and CDR2 is YSYEKL. This CDR3 spans 16 amino acids. The CDR3 DNA follows: TGCGCCAGCAGCCAAGTGGAAGGGGACGGGAATCAGCCCCAGCATTTT. Amino acid sequence: CASSQVEGDGNQPQHF.

This clonotype showed up many times. This chain links TRBV12-3 or TRBV12-4 with TRBJ1-2; D uncertain. Trimming cost V 7 bases and J 6 bases, with 12 bases left between them. This CDR3 region has 12 residues. CDR3 in DNA: TGTGCCAGCACCACGGCCGGACATGGCTACACCTTC. Translating gives CASTTAGHGYTF.

This clonotype came up many times. This chain joins TRBV7-2 and TRBJ2-6, with D unresolved. The CDR3 consists of 17 residues. In germline, CDR1 is SGHTA, CDR2 FQGNSA. V was pared by 4 bases and J by 0 bases, with 13 bases between. The DNA for the CDR3 is TGTGCCAGCAGCTCGACTTTGACAAGCTCTGGGGCCAACGTCCTGACTTTC. Protein sequence: CASSSTLTSSGANVLTF.

This clonotype was recorded many times. The chain has TRBV7-3 and TRBJ2-1; D not certain. Germline CDR1 is SGHTA and CDR2 is FQGTGA. V lost 5 bases and J lost 2, with 10 bases in between. This CDR3 has 14 residues. CDR3 nucleotides: TGTGCCAGCAGCCCCGCTGTAGCCTACAATGAGCAGTTCTTC. Translating it yields CASSPAVAYNEQFF.

This clonotype was detected ten times or more. The chain's CDR3 is CSAHLQETQYF. CDR3 nucleotide sequence: TGCAGTGCACACCTTCAAGAGACCCAGTACTTC. The V and J genes are TRBV20-1 and TRBJ2-5; D not resolved. The V gene's germline CDR1 is DFQATT and CDR2 SNEGSKA (reference sequence). V lost 6 bases, J lost 2 bases, and 7 bases lay in between. This CDR3 is 11 amino acids long.

V and J are TRBV20-1 and TRBJ2-3; maybe TRBD2 (6 bases). Germline V CDR1 and CDR2: DFQATT, SNEGSKA (reference sequence). This CDR3 is built from 13 residues. Trimming took 4 bases from V and 2 from J, leaving 10 bases between them. In nucleotides, the CDR3 is TGCAGTGCTATTGCGGGGATCACAGATACGCAGTATTTT. This encodes CSAIAGITDTQYF.

In its sample, this clonotype was seen many times. The rearrangement links TRBV7-2 to TRBJ2-3; the match to TRBD2 covers 10 bases. V shed 1 base and J 3 bases; nucleotides not matched to a gene: 4. The CDR3 is 16 amino acids. Looked up from germline, CDR1 is SGHTA and CDR2 is FQGNSA. The DNA for the CDR3 is TGTGCCAGCAGCTTAGAGAGCGGGAGGGGAACAGATACGCAGTATTTT. Protein product: CASSLESGRGTDTQYF.

Turning to this clonotype: A single base separates this from a much larger clone, so it may be a read error. The chain has TRBV7-2 and TRBJ2-3, with TRBD1 as a possible D gene (7 bases). The V and J ends lost 4 bases and 1 base respectively, with 15 bases between them. CDR3 length equals 16 residues. Germline CDR1 and CDR2: SGHTA and FQGNSA. The CDR3 spells CASSSQGGGGTDTQYF. In DNA, the CDR3 is TGTGCCAGCAGCTCCCAAGGGGGCGGGGGCACAGATACGCAGTATTTT.